Following are 24 T cell receptor beta chains from one sample sequenced in a study of T cells in Graves' hyperthyroidism and ophthalmopathy (dated by TCRdb to between 2018 and 2021). Libraries were prepared through multiplex PCR. Instrument used: Illumina HiSeq 2000. TCR beta CDR3 regions were amplified from RNA transcripts. A first-round RT-PCR of the TCR CDR3 used the HTBI primer set with the Qiagen OneStep RT-PCR kit. The public reads were reanalyzed by TCRdb: fastp trimming at Q25, MiXCR alignment, in-frame beta chains only. Here each entry gathers all rows of one CDR3 protein and keeps the most common genes and DNA. This sample is represented by 280,000 or so distinct CDR3 sequences; 25% to 30% of them were singletons. The top ten clones comprise about 30% of the sample. Sequencing was performed on blood. All receptors come from a man aged 35 to 55 with Graves' hyperthyroidism that later progressed to Graves' ophthalmopathy.

The rearrangement joins TRBV12-3 or TRBV12-4 to TRBJ2-2; TRBD2 matches at 7 bases. V lost 7 bases and J lost 3; bases outside the gene matches: 8. The CDR3 consists of 15 residues. The CDR3 DNA reads as TGTGCCAGCACCCAATCACTAGCGTACACCGGGGAGCTGTTTTTT. Translation: CASTQSLAYTGELFF.

The chain has TRBV2 and TRBJ2-7, with D possibly matching TRBD2 (6 bases). The CDR3 totals 13 residues. CDR1 is SNHLY and CDR2 is FYNNEI in the germline V gene. V gave up 7 bases and J gave up 0 bases, with 10 bases separating them. The CDR3 reads CASKAGYSYEQYF. CDR3 DNA sequence: TGTGCCAGCAAGGCGGGATACTCCTACGAGCAGTACTTC.

This clonotype showed up many times. The chain is built from TRBV20-1 and TRBJ2-5; D gene ambiguous. Germline CDR1 DFQATT, CDR2 SNEGSKA (reference sequence). Trimming took off 5 bases at V and 7 bases at J, with 23 bases between the two ends. This CDR3 region has 15 residues. The CDR3 nucleotides are TGCAGTGCTCCCGCTAGGTCCGCTGGACCTGGGACCCAGTACTTC. Translated: CSAPARSAGPGTQYF.

At least ten counts were recorded for this clonotype. The CDR3 here is CASSIPTPRAQPQHF. The CDR3 nucleotides are TGTGCCAGCAGTATCCCGACACCTCGGGCTCAGCCCCAGCATTTT. The rearrangement joins TRBV28 to TRBJ1-5; D is ambiguous. The V and J ends lost 5 bases and 6 bases respectively, with 17 bases between them. Germline V gives CDR1 MDHEN, CDR2 SYDVKM. There are 15 residues in the CDR3.

Comment on this clonotype: This may be a read error, as it is one base from a much larger clone. The chain employs TRBV5-1 and TRBJ1-1; possible D gene TRBD1, 5 bases. The CDR3 totals 17 residues. Germline V lookup: CDR1 SGHRS, CDR2 YFSETQ. V lost 0 bases and J lost 4, with 19 bases in between. The CDR3 nucleotides read TGCGCCAGCAGCTTGGCCGAGGCAGGGCTCTTGGGCACTGAAGCTTTCTTT. Its protein product is CASSLAEAGLLGTEAFF.

V gene TRBV4-1 combines with J gene TRBJ2-5; D perhaps matches TRBD1 (6 bases). The germline gives CDR1 MGHRA, CDR2 YSYEKL. Trimming took 4 bases from V and 2 from J, leaving 11 bases between them. The length of the CDR3 is 14 residues. Here the CDR3 reads CASSPQGVQETQYF. CDR3 coding DNA: TGCGCCAGCAGCCCACAGGGAGTACAAGAGACCCAGTACTTC.

In this sample, this clonotype turned up many times. V gene TRBV7-3 combines with J gene TRBJ1-2; D remains unclear. Trimming removed 5 bases at V and 6 bases at J, with 10 bases between. CDR1 SGHTA and CDR2 FQGTGA come from the germline V gene. There are 12 residues in the CDR3. CDR3 sequence: CASSRPLDGYTF. The DNA for the CDR3 is TGTGCCAGCAGCCGTCCCTTAGATGGCTACACCTTC.

This clonotype occurred many times. J is TRBJ2-7 and V is TRBV12-3 or TRBV12-4; possible D gene TRBD2, 5 bases. The CDR3 loop spans 16 amino acids. With 5 bases removed from V and 4 bases from J, the gap between germline ends came to 21 bases. DNA of the CDR3: TGTGCCAGCAGTGCCGGACTGCCCACGATTAATTACGAGCAGTACTTC. Its translation: CASSAGLPTINYEQYF.

The rearrangement links TRBV29-1 to TRBJ2-6; D call uncertain. The germline V gene encodes CDR1 SQVTM and CDR2 ANQGSEA. Trimming took off 6 bases at V and 0 bases at J, with 9 bases between the two ends. The CDR3 runs to 14 residues. The CDR3, as DNA: TGCAGCGTCCATCTTAGCTCTGGGGCCAACGTCCTGACTTTC. It codes for CSVHLSSGANVLTF.

There are many counts of this clonotype. Here the CDR3 DNA reads TGTGCCAGCAGTTACTCAGCCACAGGGGCTAACTATGGCTACACCTTC. Residues: CASSYSATGANYGYTF. The chain joins TRBV6-5 to TRBJ1-2; 7 bases are shared with TRBD1. The CDR3 has 16 amino acids. Germline V gene sequence: CDR1 MNHEY, CDR2 SVGAGI. Trimming removed 0 bases from V and 0 bases from J; junction bases left unmatched: 4.

In this sample, this clonotype turned up many times. The CDR3 spells CASSFKREGRRGELFF. Written as DNA, the CDR3 is TGTGCCAGCAGCTTCAAGCGGGAGGGAAGAAGGGGGGAGCTGTTTTTT. This chain links TRBV7-2 with TRBJ2-2; 10 bases are a match to TRBD2. Looked up from germline, CDR1 is SGHTA and CDR2 is FQGNSA. Trimming at V came to 3 bases and at J to 8 bases, leaving 9 bases not matched to a gene. There are 16 residues in the CDR3.

The chain is built from TRBV11-2 and TRBJ2-3; D is possibly TRBD1 (5 bases). Trimming stripped 3 bases from V and 4 bases from J, with 11 bases between. This CDR3 is built from 14 residues. Germline CDR1 reads SGHAT; CDR2 reads FQNNGV. CDR3 in DNA: TGTGCCAGCAGCTTGGCAGGGTGGGCAGATACGCAGTATTTT. Its translation is CASSLAGWADTQYF.

This clonotype appeared many times. The chain couples TRBV5-6 to TRBJ1-5, with D unclear. V was clipped by 5 bases and J by 5 bases, with 11 bases between them. CDR1 is SGHDT and CDR2 is YYEEEE in the germline V gene. CDR3 length: 13 residues. CDR3 loop: CASSLGWDQPQHF. CDR3 in DNA: TGTGCCAGCAGTTTAGGGTGGGATCAGCCCCAGCATTTT.

This clonotype was observed many times. V is TRBV5-1 and J is TRBJ1-2, with TRBD1 as a possible D gene (6 bases). Germline CDR1 reads SGHRS; CDR2 reads YFSETQ. The CDR3 sequence is 16 residues long. Trimming cost V 5 bases and J 4 bases, with 21 bases left between them. For the CDR3, the DNA is TGCGCCAGCAGGTCGGCAGGGGTCGCTGGACGCTATGGCTACACCTTC. Protein: CASRSAGVAGRYGYTF.

This clonotype appeared once. The CDR3 region is CSAYRADSYEQYF. CDR3 coding DNA: TGCAGCGCCTACCGGGCGGACTCCTACGAGCAGTACTTC. The J gene is TRBJ2-7, the V gene TRBV29-1; the D is unclear. V lost 7 bases to trimming and J lost 0 bases, with 13 bases between them. The CDR3 runs 13 residues. Looked up from germline, CDR1 is SQVTM and CDR2 is ANQGSEA.

This clonotype was counted ten times or more. The rearrangement joins TRBV12-3 or TRBV12-4 to TRBJ1-2, with 8 nucleotides matching TRBD1. Losses at the gene ends were 1 base for V and 5 bases for J; bases not matched to a gene: 6. The CDR3 contains 15 residues. The CDR3 bases are TGTGCCAGCAGTTTAGGTGGGACAGGCCGGTATGGCTACACCTTC. As protein: CASSLGGTGRYGYTF.

This clonotype showed up many times. This sequence joins TRBV28 and TRBJ1-5; D uncertain. The V and J ends lost 4 bases and 3 bases respectively, with 13 bases between them. Germline V gives CDR1 MDHEN, CDR2 SYDVKM. The CDR3 is made up of 15 amino acids. CDR3 DNA: TGTGCCAGCAGTTCCGAACTGGCATCCAATCAGCCCCAGCATTTT. Its protein is CASSSELASNQPQHF.

The V gene is TRBV7-2, the J gene TRBJ2-7; 8 bases line up with TRBD1. Germline CDR1 SGHTA, CDR2 FQGNSA. The CDR3 totals 13 residues. V shed 5 bases and J 5 bases; nucleotides not matched to a gene: 5. CDR3 DNA: TGTGCCAGCAGCCAAGGACAGGGTAACGAGCAGTACTTC. Amino acids: CASSQGQGNEQYF. Filled out from reference TRBV7-2 and TRBJ2-7, the complete variable domain reads GAGVSQSPSNKVTEKGKDVELRCDPISGHTALYWYRQSLGQGLEFLIYFQGNSAPDKSGLPSDRFSAERTGGSVSTLTIQRTQQEDSAVYLCASSQGQGNEQYFGPGTRLTVT.

In this sample, this clonotype turned up many times. This chain links TRBV20-1 with TRBJ2-7; tentative D call: TRBD1 (6 bases). The CDR3 has 14 amino acids. The V end lost 2 bases, the J end lost 7 bases, and 18 bases lay between the germline ends. Per germline, CDR1 DFQATT and CDR2 SNEGSKA (reference sequence). In DNA, the CDR3 is TGCAGTGCTAGATCATTGACAGGAACGGGGGAGCAGTACTTC. Translated: CSARSLTGTGEQYF.

This clonotype has at least ten counts. This chain joins TRBV12-3 or TRBV12-4 and TRBJ1-1; the D is unclear. The CDR3 is 14 amino acids. Trimming took 10 bases from V and 0 from J, leaving 15 bases between them. The CDR3 bases are TGTGCCACCAAGTCTTGGCCCATGAACACTGAAGCTTTCTTT. Protein: CATKSWPMNTEAFF.

The chain recombines TRBV7-2 with TRBJ1-2; no clear D. This CDR3 region has 14 residues. V lost 2 bases and J lost 3, with 10 bases in between. CDR1 is SGHTA and CDR2 is FQGNSA in the germline V gene. The CDR3 nucleotides read TGTGCCAGCAGCTTATCGCCCGCAGACTATGGCTACACCTTC. It encodes CASSLSPADYGYTF.

This clonotype was detected many times. The chain uses TRBV20-1 and TRBJ1-1, with unresolved D. The CDR3 has 12 residues. Trimming took 6 bases from V and 1 from J, leaving 9 bases between them. Germline V gene lookup returns CDR1 DFQATT and CDR2 SNEGSKA (reference sequence). The CDR3 nucleotides read TGCAGTGCCCGAGTTTCGAACACTGAAGCTTTCTTT. Encoded protein: CSARVSNTEAFF.

This chain joins TRBV28 and TRBJ1-2; 10 bases are a match to TRBD1. The CDR3 sequence is 16 residues long. With 2 bases clipped from V and 2 bases from J, the junction kept 5 bases outside the gene matches. CDR1 is MDHEN and CDR2 is SYDVKM in the germline V gene. The CDR3, as DNA: TGTGCCAGCAGTTTAGGGACAGGGGAAGGAAACTATGGCTACACCTTC. Its translation: CASSLGTGEGNYGYTF.

On this clonotype: One base away lies a much larger clone, so this may be a sequencing read error. This chain uses TRBV11-2 with TRBJ2-5; D is undetermined. CDR3 length equals 13 residues. The V gene lost 1 base and the J gene lost 3 bases, with 6 bases spanning the gap. Germline CDR1 is SGHAT and CDR2 is FQNNGV. The CDR3 DNA is TGTGCCAGCAGCTTAGCCCCAAAAGAGACCCAGTACTTC. Encoded protein: CASSLAPKETQYF.